A selection of T cell receptor beta chains follows, all from one sample in a study of CD8+CD57+ T cells in acquired aplastic anemia. TCRdb re-derived calls from the reads in MiXCR, one entry per CDR3 protein. Here the sample spans about half a million distinct CDR3 sequences, over 25% being singletons. The sample was sorted CD4+, CD8+, or CD8+CD57+ T cells (not recorded which) from PBMCs. These receptors all come from a human donor with aplastic anemia. Both conserved end residues are part of each CDR3. D genes are given only for firm matches. Clone size is not always given. Where it is, it says once, few, many or a class for expanded clones.

v_call: TRBV12-3/TRBV12-4
clone_size: few
j_call: TRBJ1-5
d_call: .
cdr3_nt: TGTGCCAGCAGTCGATTCGACTCCTCTTTCGGCAATCAGCCCCAGCATTTT
cdr3_aa: CASSRFDSSFGNQPQHF

v_call: TRBV19
clone_size: many
j_call: TRBJ1-5
d_call: .
cdr3_nt: TGTGCCAGTAGTATGTCAGGGCTTAGCAATCAGCCCCAGCATTTT
cdr3_aa: CASSMSGLSNQPQHF

v_call: TRBV15
clone_size: .
j_call: TRBJ1-2
d_call: .
cdr3_nt: TGTGCCACCAGATCCAGAGATCAGGAGGGTTACACCTTC
cdr3_aa: CATRSRDQEGYTF

v_call: TRBV15
clone_size: many
j_call: TRBJ2-3
d_call: .
cdr3_nt: TGTGCCACCAGCAGGCGGGGCGGCGATACGCAGTATTTT
cdr3_aa: CATSRRGGDTQYF

v_call: TRBV5-1
clone_size: few
j_call: TRBJ2-7
d_call: .
cdr3_nt: TGCGCCAGCAGCTTCCTTGCCGGGGGGACAAACTACGAGCAGTACTTC
cdr3_aa: CASSFLAGGTNYEQYF

v_call: TRBV19
clone_size: .
j_call: TRBJ2-7
d_call: .
cdr3_nt: TGTGCCAGTAGTAGAGGGGAGTGGGAGCAGTACTTC
cdr3_aa: CASSRGEWEQYF

v_call: TRBV9
clone_size: .
j_call: TRBJ1-3
d_call: .
cdr3_nt: TGTGCCAGCAGCCCGAGGGGAAGCTCTGGAAACACCATATATTTT
cdr3_aa: CASSPRGSSGNTIYF

v_call: TRBV7-6
clone_size: many
j_call: TRBJ1-2
d_call: TRBD1
cdr3_nt: TGTGCCAGCAGCCCAAGGACAGGAACCCTCTATGGCTACACCTTC
cdr3_aa: CASSPRTGTLYGYTF

v_call: TRBV5-4
clone_size: few
j_call: TRBJ1-1
d_call: .
cdr3_nt: TGTGCCAGCAGCTCCGGACCAAACACTGAAGCTTTCTTT
cdr3_aa: CASSSGPNTEAFF

v_call: TRBV6-1
clone_size: .
j_call: TRBJ2-5
d_call: TRBD1
cdr3_nt: TGTGCCAGCAGTGGTAGGGACAGGGGTGGCGAGACCCAGTACTTC
cdr3_aa: CASSGRDRGGETQYF

v_call: TRBV10-3
clone_size: many
j_call: TRBJ1-4
d_call: .
cdr3_nt: TGTGCCATCAGTACGGGGACCGGGGAGTTCGAAAAACTGTTTTTT
cdr3_aa: CAISTGTGEFEKLFF

v_call: TRBV7-9
clone_size: .
j_call: TRBJ1-2
d_call: TRBD1
cdr3_nt: TGTGCCAGCAGCTTCACTCGGACAGGGGGACGTAGCTACACCTTC
cdr3_aa: CASSFTRTGGRSYTF

v_call: TRBV2
clone_size: .
j_call: TRBJ2-7
d_call: TRBD2
cdr3_nt: TGTGCCAGCAGTGTGGGGACTAGCGGGGGAGCGGGTTACGAGCAGTACTTC
cdr3_aa: CASSVGTSGGAGYEQYF

v_call: TRBV10-3
clone_size: .
j_call: TRBJ2-7
d_call: .
cdr3_nt: TGTGCCATCAGTCGGCTAGAAGAGCAGTACTTC
cdr3_aa: CAISRLEEQYF

v_call: TRBV11-3
clone_size: .
j_call: TRBJ2-1
d_call: TRBD1
cdr3_nt: TGTGCCAGCAACAACGGACAGGGTTCCTACAATGAGCAGTTCTTC
cdr3_aa: CASNNGQGSYNEQFF

v_call: TRBV10-2
clone_size: .
j_call: TRBJ2-7
d_call: TRBD1
cdr3_nt: TGCGCCAGCAGTGAGACAGGGGCCTTGTACGAGCAGTACTTC
cdr3_aa: CASSETGALYEQYF

v_call: TRBV12-3/TRBV12-4
clone_size: many
j_call: TRBJ1-2
d_call: .
cdr3_nt: TGTGCCAGCAGTTTGGGACCCGGTAAAACTGGCTACACCTTC
cdr3_aa: CASSLGPGKTGYTF

v_call: TRBV10-2
clone_size: few
j_call: TRBJ1-3
d_call: .
cdr3_nt: TGTGCCAGCACCCCCGTGGGGTACACTGGAAACACCATATATTTT
cdr3_aa: CASTPVGYTGNTIYF

v_call: TRBV5-1
clone_size: .
j_call: TRBJ2-7
d_call: TRBD1
cdr3_nt: TGCGCCAGCAGCCCCGGGGCAGGGGGCTTCTACGAGCAGTACTTC
cdr3_aa: CASSPGAGGFYEQYF

v_call: TRBV25-1
clone_size: .
j_call: TRBJ2-4
d_call: TRBD2
cdr3_nt: TGTGCCAGCAGCTCACTTCTTGGGGGGGAGAGAATAGCCAAAAACATTCAGTACTTC
cdr3_aa: CASSSLLGGERIAKNIQYF

v_call: TRBV20-1
clone_size: .
j_call: TRBJ2-1
d_call: .
cdr3_nt: TGCAGTGCTAGGGTAGGGACAAAAGAATCCTACAATGAGCAGTTCTTC
cdr3_aa: CSARVGTKESYNEQFF

v_call: TRBV29-1
clone_size: .
j_call: TRBJ1-2
d_call: .
cdr3_nt: TGCAGCGTTGAAGAGGGCAGGGGTGCCTATGGCTACACCTTC
cdr3_aa: CSVEEGRGAYGYTF

v_call: TRBV11-1
clone_size: .
j_call: TRBJ2-2
d_call: TRBD2
cdr3_nt: TGTGCCAGTAGTGCTAGAATAGCGGGGACGAACACCGGGGAGCTGTTTTTT
cdr3_aa: CASSARIAGTNTGELFF

v_call: TRBV10-1
clone_size: .
j_call: TRBJ1-5
d_call: TRBD1
cdr3_nt: TGCGCCAGCAGCCTGTTGGGGGACAGGGGCCAGCCCCAGCATTTT
cdr3_aa: CASSLLGDRGQPQHF

v_call: TRBV4-3
clone_size: .
j_call: TRBJ1-5
d_call: .
cdr3_nt: TGCGCCAGCAGCCAAGCCCTTAATCAGCCCCGGCATTTT
cdr3_aa: CASSQALNQPRHF

v_call: TRBV7-6
clone_size: few
j_call: TRBJ1-5
d_call: .
cdr3_nt: TGTGCCAGCAGCCCCCGAGTTCAGCCCCAGCATTTT
cdr3_aa: CASSPRVQPQHF

v_call: TRBV25-1
clone_size: .
j_call: TRBJ1-6
d_call: .
cdr3_nt: TGTGCCAGCAGCCCACAGGACCGAACGTCAACCCTCCACTTT
cdr3_aa: CASSPQDRTSTLHF

v_call: TRBV28
clone_size: once
j_call: TRBJ2-1
d_call: .
cdr3_nt: TGTGCCAGCAGTTTCGACACCTACAATGAGCAGTTCTTC
cdr3_aa: CASSFDTYNEQFF

v_call: TRBV16
clone_size: few
j_call: TRBJ1-1
d_call: TRBD1
cdr3_nt: TGTGCCAGCAGCCAATTTAGCCAGGGGGGCACTGAAGCTTTCTTT
cdr3_aa: CASSQFSQGGTEAFF

v_call: TRBV4-2
clone_size: few
j_call: TRBJ1-1
d_call: .
cdr3_nt: TGTGCCAGCAGCCAAGATAGCAGGACGTACACTGAAGCTTTCTTT
cdr3_aa: CASSQDSRTYTEAFF

v_call: TRBV3-1
clone_size: few
j_call: TRBJ1-2
d_call: TRBD1
cdr3_nt: TGTGCCAGCAGCGACAGGGGTTCGCCGGGCGGCTACACCTTC
cdr3_aa: CASSDRGSPGGYTF

v_call: TRBV25-1
clone_size: .
j_call: TRBJ1-2
d_call: .
cdr3_nt: TGTGCCAGCAGTTTATCAGGGGCGGGCTATGGCTACACCTTC
cdr3_aa: CASSLSGAGYGYTF